Following are 3 T cell receptor beta chains from one sample sequenced in a study of CD8 T cells in Susac syndrome. An amount of RNA that ranged from roughly 0.45 to 1 ug was reverse transcribed with random hexamers. MiXCR, applied by TCRdb to the immunoSEQ multiplex PCR reads, yields one record per CDR3 protein. The table lists about 240,000 distinct CDR3 sequences, 95% to 97% of them singletons, with approximately 0.094% in the top ten. Sequenced sample: CD4+ T cells from PBMCs. The receptor set was obtained from a human donor with Susac syndrome.

The rearrangement uses TRBV20-1 and TRBJ1-5; D gene ambiguous. Germline CDR1 reads DFQATT; CDR2 reads SNEGSKA (reference sequence). V dropped 0 bases and J dropped 0 bases, with 9 bases sitting between them. The CDR3 contains 15 residues. This chain's CDR3 is CSARDQRHSNQPQHF. As DNA, the CDR3 is TGCAGTGCTAGAGATCAACGGCATAGCAATCAGCCCCAGCATTTT.

The rearrangement uses TRBV7-8 and TRBJ1-5; 9 bases match TRBD1. This CDR3 spans 14 amino acids. The trim removed 5 bases at V and 6 bases at J, leaving 5 bases unmatched. The germline V gene has CDR1 SGHVS and CDR2 FQNEAQ. CDR3 in amino acids: CASSNRDRVQPQHF. In nucleotides, the CDR3 is TGTGCCAGCAGCAACCGGGACAGGGTTCAGCCCCAGCATTTT.

The chain recombines TRBV12-3 or TRBV12-4 with TRBJ2-5, with D possibly matching TRBD2 (6 bases). V was cut by 5 bases and J by 0 bases, with 13 bases left in between. This CDR3 has 15 amino acids. Here the CDR3 reads CASSLQSGYQETQYF. For the CDR3, the DNA is TGTGCCAGCAGTCTCCAGAGCGGGTACCAAGAGACCCAGTACTTC.